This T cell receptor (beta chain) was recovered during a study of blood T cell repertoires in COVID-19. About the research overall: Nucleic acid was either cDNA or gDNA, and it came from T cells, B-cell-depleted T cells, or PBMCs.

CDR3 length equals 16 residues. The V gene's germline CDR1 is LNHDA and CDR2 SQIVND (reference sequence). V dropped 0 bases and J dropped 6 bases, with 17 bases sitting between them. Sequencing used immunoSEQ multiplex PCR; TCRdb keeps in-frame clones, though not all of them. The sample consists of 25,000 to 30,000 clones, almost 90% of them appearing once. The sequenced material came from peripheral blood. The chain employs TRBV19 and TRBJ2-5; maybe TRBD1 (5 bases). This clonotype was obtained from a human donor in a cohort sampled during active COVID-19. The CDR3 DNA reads TGTGCCAGTAGTATAGATAGTGACAGTTCGGGTCAGACCCAGTACTTC. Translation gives CASSIDSDSSGQTQYF.